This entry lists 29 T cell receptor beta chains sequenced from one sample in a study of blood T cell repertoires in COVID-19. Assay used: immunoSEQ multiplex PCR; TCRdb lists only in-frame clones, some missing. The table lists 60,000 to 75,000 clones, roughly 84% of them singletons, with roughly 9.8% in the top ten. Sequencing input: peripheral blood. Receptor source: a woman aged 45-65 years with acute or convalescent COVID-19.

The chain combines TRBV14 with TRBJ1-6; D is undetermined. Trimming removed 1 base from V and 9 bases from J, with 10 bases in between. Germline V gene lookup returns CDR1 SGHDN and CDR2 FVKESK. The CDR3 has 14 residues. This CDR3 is CASSQGVPGSPLHF. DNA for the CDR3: TGTGCCAGCAGCCAAGGGGTCCCGGGTTCACCCCTCCACTTT.

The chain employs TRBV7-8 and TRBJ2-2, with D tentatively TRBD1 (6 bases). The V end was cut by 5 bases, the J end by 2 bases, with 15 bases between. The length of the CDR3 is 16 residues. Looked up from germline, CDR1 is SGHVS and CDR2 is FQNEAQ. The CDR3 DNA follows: TGTGCCAGCAGCCCCGGACAGCTGATAAACACCGGGGAGCTGTTTTTT. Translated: CASSPGQLINTGELFF.

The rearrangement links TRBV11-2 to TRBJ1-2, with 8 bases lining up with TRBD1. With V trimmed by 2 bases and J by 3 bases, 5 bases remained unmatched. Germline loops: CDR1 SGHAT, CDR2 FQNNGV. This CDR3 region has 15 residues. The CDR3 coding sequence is TGTGCCAGCAGCTTAAGCCAGGGGGCCCACTATGGCTACACCTTC. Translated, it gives CASSLSQGAHYGYTF.

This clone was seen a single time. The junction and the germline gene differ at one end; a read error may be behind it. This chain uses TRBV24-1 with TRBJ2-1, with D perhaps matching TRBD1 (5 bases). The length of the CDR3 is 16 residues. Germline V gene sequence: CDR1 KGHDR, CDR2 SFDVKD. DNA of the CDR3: TGTGCCACCAGTGATTCCGCAGGGTATCTCTCCAATCAGCAGTTCTTC. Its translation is CATSDSAGYLSNQQFF.

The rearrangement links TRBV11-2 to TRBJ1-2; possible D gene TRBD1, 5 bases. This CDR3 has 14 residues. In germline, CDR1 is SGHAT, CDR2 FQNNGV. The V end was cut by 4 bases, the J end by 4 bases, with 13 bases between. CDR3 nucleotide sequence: TGTGCCAGCAGCTCCCATTCGGGGGGCTATGGCTACACCTTC. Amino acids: CASSSHSGGYGYTF.

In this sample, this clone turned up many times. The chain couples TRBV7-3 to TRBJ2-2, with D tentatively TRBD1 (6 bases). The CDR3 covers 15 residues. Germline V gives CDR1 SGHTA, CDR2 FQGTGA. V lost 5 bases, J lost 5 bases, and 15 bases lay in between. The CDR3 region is CASSRTGTRTGELFF. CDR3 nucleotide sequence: TGTGCCAGCAGCCGAACAGGGACGAGAACCGGGGAGCTGTTTTTT.

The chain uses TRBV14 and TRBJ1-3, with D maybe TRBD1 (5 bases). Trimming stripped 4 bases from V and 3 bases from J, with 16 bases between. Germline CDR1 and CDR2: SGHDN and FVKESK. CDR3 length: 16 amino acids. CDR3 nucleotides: TGTGCCAGCAGCCGTCTGAACAGGTGGCATGGAAACACCATATATTTT. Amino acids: CASSRLNRWHGNTIYF.

The CDR3 region is CASSAQGSGSGEQFF. CDR3 coding DNA: TGTGCCAGCAGCGCCCAGGGTAGCGGGAGTGGTGAGCAGTTCTTC. V is TRBV9 and J is TRBJ2-1, with 9 bases matching TRBD2. The germline gives CDR1 SGDLS, CDR2 YYNGEE. The V and J ends lost 3 bases and 9 bases, in that order; junction bases with no gene match: 10. This CDR3 contains 15 residues.

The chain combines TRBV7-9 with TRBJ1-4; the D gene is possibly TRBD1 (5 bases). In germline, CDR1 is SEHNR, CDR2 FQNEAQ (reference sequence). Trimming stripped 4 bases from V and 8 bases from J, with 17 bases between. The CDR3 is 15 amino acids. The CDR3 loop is CASSSSQGTSEKLFF. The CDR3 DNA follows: TGTGCCAGCAGCTCTTCTCAGGGAACCTCAGAAAAACTGTTTTTT. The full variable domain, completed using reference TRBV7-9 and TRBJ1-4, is DTGVSQNPRHKITKRGQNVTFRCDPISEHNRLYWYRQTLGQGPEFLTYFQNEAQLEKSRLLSDRFSAERPKGSFSTLEIQRTEQGDSAMYLCASSSSQGTSEKLFFGSGTQLSVL.

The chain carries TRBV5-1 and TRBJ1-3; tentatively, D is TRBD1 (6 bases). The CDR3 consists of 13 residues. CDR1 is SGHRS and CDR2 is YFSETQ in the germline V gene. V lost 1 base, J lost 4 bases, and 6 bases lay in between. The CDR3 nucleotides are TGCGCCAGCAGCTTGACAGGGGGAAACACCATATATTTT. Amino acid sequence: CASSLTGGNTIYF.

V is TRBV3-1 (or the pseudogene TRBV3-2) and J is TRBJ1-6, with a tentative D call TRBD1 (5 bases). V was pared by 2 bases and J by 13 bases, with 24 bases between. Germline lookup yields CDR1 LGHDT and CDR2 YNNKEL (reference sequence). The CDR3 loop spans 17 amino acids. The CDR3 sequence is CASSQNSPGGSRRPLHF. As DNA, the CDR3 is TGTGCCAGCAGCCAAAACTCGCCGGGGGGGTCGAGGAGGCCCCTCCACTTT.

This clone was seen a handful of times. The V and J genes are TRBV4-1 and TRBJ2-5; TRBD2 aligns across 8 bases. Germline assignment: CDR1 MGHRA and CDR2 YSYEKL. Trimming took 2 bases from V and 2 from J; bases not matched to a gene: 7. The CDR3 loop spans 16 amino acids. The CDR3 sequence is CASSQRRGGTQETQYF. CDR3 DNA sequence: TGCGCCAGCAGCCAAAGACGGGGGGGAACTCAAGAGACCCAGTACTTC.

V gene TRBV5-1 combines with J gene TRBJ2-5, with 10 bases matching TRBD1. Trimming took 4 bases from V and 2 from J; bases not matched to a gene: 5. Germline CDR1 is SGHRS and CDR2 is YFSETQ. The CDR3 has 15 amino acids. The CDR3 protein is CASSKPGQGQETQYF. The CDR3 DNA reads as TGCGCCAGCAGCAAACCGGGACAGGGGCAAGAGACCCAGTACTTC.

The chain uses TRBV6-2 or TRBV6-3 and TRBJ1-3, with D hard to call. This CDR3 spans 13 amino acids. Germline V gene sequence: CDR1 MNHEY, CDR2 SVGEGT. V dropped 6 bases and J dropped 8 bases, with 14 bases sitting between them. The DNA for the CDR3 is TGTGCCAGCAGCGACGGCAGCCGGGACACCATATATTTT. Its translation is CASSDGSRDTIYF.

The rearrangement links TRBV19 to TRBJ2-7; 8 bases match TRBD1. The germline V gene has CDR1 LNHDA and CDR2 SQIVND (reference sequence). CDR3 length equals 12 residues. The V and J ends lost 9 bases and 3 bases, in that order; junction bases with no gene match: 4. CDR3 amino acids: CARQTGDYEQYF. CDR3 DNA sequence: TGTGCCAGACAGACAGGGGACTACGAGCAGTACTTC. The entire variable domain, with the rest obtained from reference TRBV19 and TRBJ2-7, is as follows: DGGITQSPKYLFRKEGQNVTLSCEQNLNHDAMYWYRQDPGQGLRLIYYSQIVNDFQKGDIAEGYSVSREKKESFPLTVTSAQKNPTAFYLCARQTGDYEQYFGPGTRLTVT.

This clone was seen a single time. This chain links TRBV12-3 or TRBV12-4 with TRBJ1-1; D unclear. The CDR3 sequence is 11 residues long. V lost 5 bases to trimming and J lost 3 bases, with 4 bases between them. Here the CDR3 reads CASSVYTEAFF. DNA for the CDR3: TGTGCCAGCAGTGTATACACTGAAGCTTTCTTT.

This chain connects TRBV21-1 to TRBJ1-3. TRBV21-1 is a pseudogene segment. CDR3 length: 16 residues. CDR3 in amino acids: CASNHSRSYSGNTIYF. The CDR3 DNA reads TGTGCCAGCAACCATAGTCGATCCTACTCTGGAAACACCATATATTTT.

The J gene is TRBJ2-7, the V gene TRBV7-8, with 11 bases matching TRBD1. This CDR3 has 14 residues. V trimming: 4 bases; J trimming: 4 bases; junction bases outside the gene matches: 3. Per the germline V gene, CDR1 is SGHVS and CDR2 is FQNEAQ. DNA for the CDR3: TGTGCCAGCAGCTCCGGGACAGGGGGTTACGAGCAGTACTTC. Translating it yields CASSSGTGGYEQYF.

The CDR3 is CASSIGGAGGQDTQYF. The CDR3 DNA reads as TGTGCCAGTAGTATAGGCGGGGCGGGGGGCCAAGATACGCAGTATTTT. This rearrangement joins TRBV19 to TRBJ2-3, with 8 positions matching TRBD2. CDR3 length: 16 amino acids. Germline values: CDR1 LNHDA, CDR2 SQIVND (reference sequence). J was trimmed by 5 bases and V by 1 base; bases with no gene match: 8.

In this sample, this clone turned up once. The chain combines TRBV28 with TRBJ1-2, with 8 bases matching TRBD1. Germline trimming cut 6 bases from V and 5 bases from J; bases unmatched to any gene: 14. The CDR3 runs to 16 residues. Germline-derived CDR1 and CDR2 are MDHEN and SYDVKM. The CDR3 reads CASREPGQDLSYGYTF. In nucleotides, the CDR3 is TGTGCCAGCAGGGAGCCGGGACAGGATTTGTCTTATGGCTACACCTTC.

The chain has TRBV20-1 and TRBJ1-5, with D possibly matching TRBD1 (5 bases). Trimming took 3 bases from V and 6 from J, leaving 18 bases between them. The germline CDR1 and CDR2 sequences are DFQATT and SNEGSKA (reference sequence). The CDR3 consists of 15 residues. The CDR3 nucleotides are TGCAGTGCTAGTTCGGATGACAGTTTGGGTCAGCCCCAGCATTTT. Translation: CSASSDDSLGQPQHF.

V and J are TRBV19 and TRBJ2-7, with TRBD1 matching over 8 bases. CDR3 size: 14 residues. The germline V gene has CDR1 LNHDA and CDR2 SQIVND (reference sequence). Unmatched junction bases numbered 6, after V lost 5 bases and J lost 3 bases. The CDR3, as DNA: TGTGCCAGTAGTCTAAGGACAGGGATCTACGAGCAGTACTTC. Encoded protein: CASSLRTGIYEQYF.

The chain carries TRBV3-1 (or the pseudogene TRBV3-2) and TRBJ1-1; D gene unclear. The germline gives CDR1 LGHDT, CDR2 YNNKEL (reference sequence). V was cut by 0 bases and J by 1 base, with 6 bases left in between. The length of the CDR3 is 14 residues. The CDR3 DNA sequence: TGTGCCAGCAGCCAAGATCAGGCGAACACTGAAGCTTTCTTT. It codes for CASSQDQANTEAFF.

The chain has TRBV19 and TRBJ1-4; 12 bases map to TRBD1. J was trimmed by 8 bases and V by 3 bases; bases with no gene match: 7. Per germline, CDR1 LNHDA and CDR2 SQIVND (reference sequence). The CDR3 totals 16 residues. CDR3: CASSILGTGGREKLFF. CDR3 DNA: TGTGCCAGTAGTATTCTGGGGACAGGGGGCCGAGAAAAACTGTTTTTT.

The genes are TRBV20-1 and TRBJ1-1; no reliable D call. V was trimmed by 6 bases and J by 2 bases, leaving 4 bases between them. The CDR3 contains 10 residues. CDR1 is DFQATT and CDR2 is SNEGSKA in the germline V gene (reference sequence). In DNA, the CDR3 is TGCAGTGCCTCCAACACTGAAGCTTTCTTT. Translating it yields CSASNTEAFF.

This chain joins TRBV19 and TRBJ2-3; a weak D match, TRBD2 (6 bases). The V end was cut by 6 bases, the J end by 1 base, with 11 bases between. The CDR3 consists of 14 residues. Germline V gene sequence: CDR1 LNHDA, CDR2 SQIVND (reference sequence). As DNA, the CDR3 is TGTGCCAGTAGCCGGGACTTAGGCACAGATACGCAGTATTTT. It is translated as CASSRDLGTDTQYF.

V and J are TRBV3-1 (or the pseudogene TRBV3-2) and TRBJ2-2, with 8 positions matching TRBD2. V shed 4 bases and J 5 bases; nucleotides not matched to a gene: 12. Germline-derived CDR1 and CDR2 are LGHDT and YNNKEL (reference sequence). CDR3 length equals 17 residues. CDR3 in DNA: TGTGCCAGCAGCCCGACCGCGGGAGGCCCGGGGACCGGGGAGCTGTTTTTT. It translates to CASSPTAGGPGTGELFF.

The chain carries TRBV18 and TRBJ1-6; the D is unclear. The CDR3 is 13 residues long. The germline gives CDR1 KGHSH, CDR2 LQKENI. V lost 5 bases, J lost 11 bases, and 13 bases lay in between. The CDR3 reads CASSLQTQTPLHF. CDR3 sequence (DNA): TGTGCCAGCTCATTACAAACCCAGACACCCCTCCACTTT.

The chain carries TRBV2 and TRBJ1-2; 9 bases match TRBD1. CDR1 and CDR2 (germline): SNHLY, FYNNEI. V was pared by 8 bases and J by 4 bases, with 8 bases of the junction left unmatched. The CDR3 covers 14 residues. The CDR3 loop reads CASLQGALAYGYTF. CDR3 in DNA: TGTGCCAGCCTACAGGGGGCGCTGGCCTATGGCTACACCTTC. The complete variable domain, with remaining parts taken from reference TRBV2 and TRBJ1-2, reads EPEVTQTPSHQVTQMGQEVILRCVPISNHLYFYWYRQILGQKVEFLVSFYNNEISEKSEIFDDQFSVERPDGSNFTLKIRSTKLEDSAMYFCASLQGALAYGYTFGSGTRLTVV.